The rows below give T cell receptor beta chains drawn from one sample of a study of cytomegalovirus exposure and HLA in healthy donors. Data came from immunoSEQ multiplex PCR; TCRdb stores just in-frame clones and leaves some out. This sample carries over 45,000 clones, with less than 2.5% going to the ten biggest clones. Sequenced material: PBMCs. The receptors were gathered from a woman younger than 30 in good health and CMV-seronegative. Each CDR3 is given with its conserved first and last residue. A D gene is named only where the DNA matches it firmly. A row's size may be missing; if present it is once, few, many or a size class.

V gene	D gene	clone size	J gene	CDR3 DNA	CDR3 protein
TRBV7-9	TRBD1	NA	TRBJ1-5	TGTGCCAGCAGCTTTGGGACAGGATGGAATCAGCCCCAGCATTTT	CASSFGTGWNQPQHF
TRBV4-1	TRBD1	NA	TRBJ2-2	TGCGCCAGCAGCCAAGATCTCAGGACAGGGGGGAATGCGAACACCGGGGAGCTGTTTTTT	CASSQDLRTGGNANTGELFF
TRBV5-1	NA	NA	TRBJ1-6	TGCGCCAGCACGGACAGTCGGACTAATTCACCCCTCCACTTT	CASTDSRTNSPLHF
TRBV5-1	NA	NA	TRBJ2-1	TGCGCCAGCAGCCCGGGTCGTGTAGGAGTCAACAATGAGCAGTTCTTC	CASSPGRVGVNNEQFF
TRBV5-1	NA	NA	TRBJ1-2	TGCGCCAGCATCCTCTTCCCGGGGAGATCCTATGGCTACACCTTC	CASILFPGRSYGYTF
TRBV6-1	NA	NA	TRBJ1-5	TGTGCCAGCAGTGAAGCGGTTCTGGTCTATAGGCCCCAGCATTTT	CASSEAVLVYRPQHF
TRBV4-2	TRBD2	medium-sized	TRBJ2-1	TGTGCCAGCAGCCAAGATACTAGCGGAGCCTACAATGAGCAGTTCTTC	CASSQDTSGAYNEQFF
TRBV6-1	NA	NA	TRBJ1-2	TGTGCCAGCAGCGAACAGGGCAGGTTCAACGGCTATGGCTACACCTTC	CASSEQGRFNGYGYTF
TRBV19	TRBD1	NA	TRBJ2-2	TGTGCCAGTAACACCGCTCGGACAGGGGGGAACACCGGGGAGCTGTTTTTT	CASNTARTGGNTGELFF
TRBV6-4	TRBD1	NA	TRBJ1-6	TGTGCCAGCAGTCGGACAGGGCAATCACCCCTCCACTTT	CASSRTGQSPLHF
TRBV30	NA	NA	TRBJ2-3	TGTGCCTGGAGTGAGACTAGAGGTACGCAGTATTTT	CAWSETRGTQYF
TRBV6-6	NA	NA	TRBJ1-2	TGTGCCTTAGGACTGGAGGGCTACACCTTC	CALGLEGYTF
TRBV19	TRBD2	NA	TRBJ2-5	TGTGCCAGTAGTCTGGCTAGCGGGAAAGAGACCCAGTACTTC	CASSLASGKETQYF
TRBV19	NA	NA	TRBJ1-2	TGTGCCAGTAGTATTACCCAGGGAAGGGGCTACACCTTC	CASSITQGRGYTF
TRBV6-1	NA	NA	TRBJ2-3	TGTGCCATCATCACGGTTAGCACAGATACGCAGTATTTT	CAIITVSTDTQYF
TRBV5-1	NA	NA	TRBJ2-7	TGCGCCAGCAGCTTGGTGGGAGGCGAGCAGTACTTC	CASSLVGGEQYF
TRBV6-4	TRBD2	NA	TRBJ2-7	TGTGCCAGCAGTGAGCGGGAGGGCCCCTACGAGCAGTACTTC	CASSEREGPYEQYF
TRBV4-2	NA	NA	TRBJ1-1	TGTGCCAGCAGCCAGGCAGTCGCAGGTACCGAAGCTTTCTTT	CASSQAVAGTEAFF
TRBV4-2	TRBD2	NA	TRBJ2-6	TGTGCCAGCAGCCAAGCAGCGGGGGGTGGATCCGGGGCCAACGTCCTGACTTTC	CASSQAAGGGSGANVLTF
TRBV21-1	NA	NA	TRBJ1-6	TGTGCCAGCAGCAAAAGGACAGGGGGGAATTCACCCCTCCACTTT	CASSKRTGGNSPLHF
TRBV30	TRBD2	NA	TRBJ2-1	TGTGCCTGGGCTAGCGGGAGTGGGAATGAGCAGTTCTTC	CAWASGSGNEQFF
TRBV7-3	TRBD2	NA	TRBJ2-1	TGTGCCAGCAGCCCGACTAGCCCTTACAATGAGCAGTTCTTC	CASSPTSPYNEQFF
TRBV18	TRBD2	NA	TRBJ2-7	TGTGCCAGCTCACCAAGCGGGGGGCCTCAGGAGCAGTACTTC	CASSPSGGPQEQYF
TRBV5-1	NA	NA	TRBJ1-1	TGCGCCAGCACGGTGGGGGGGATGAACACTGAAGCTTTCTTT	CASTVGGMNTEAFF
TRBV6-6	TRBD1	NA	TRBJ1-3	TGTGCCAGCAGTTACCAGGGGGCCGGAAACACCATATATTTT	CASSYQGAGNTIYF
TRBV2	TRBD2	NA	TRBJ2-1	TGTGCCAGCAGTGACATCGGGGGGGACAATGAGCAGTTCTTC	CASSDIGGDNEQFF
TRBV23-1	TRBD1	NA	TRBJ2-7	TGCGCCAGCAGTCCTTACCTCCGGGACAGGGAATACGAGCAGTACTTC	CASSPYLRDREYEQYF
TRBV30	TRBD1	NA	TRBJ1-2	TGTGCCTGGAGTGTTCCCGCCCTCACAGGGGCCTATGGCTACACCTTC	CAWSVPALTGAYGYTF
TRBV5-1	TRBD1	NA	TRBJ2-5	TGCGCCAGCAGCACAGGGGCTCAAGAGACCCAGTACTTC	CASSTGAQETQYF
TRBV6-5	NA	NA	TRBJ1-6	TGTGCCAGCAGTTACTTAGCTGGAGCTAATTCACCCCTCCACTTT	CASSYLAGANSPLHF
TRBV10-2	NA	NA	TRBJ1-3	TGCGCCAGCGAGGCTAGGCGGAGGGCTGGAAACACCATATATTTT	CASEARRRAGNTIYF
TRBV6-1	TRBD2	NA	TRBJ2-7	TGTGCCAGCACTGGACTAGCGTTCTCCTACGAGCAGTACTTC	CASTGLAFSYEQYF
TRBV29-1	NA	NA	TRBJ2-1	TGCAGCGTTGAAGGACAGGTGTACGAGCAGTTCTTC	CSVEGQVYEQFF
TRBV11-3	NA	NA	TRBJ1-1	TGTGCCAGCAGCTTGTTGTATAGCACTGAAGCTTTCTTT	CASSLLYSTEAFF
TRBV11-2	TRBD2	NA	TRBJ2-1	TGTGCCAGCAGCCATAGCGGGGGTTACAATGAGCAGTTCTTC	CASSHSGGYNEQFF
TRBV28	NA	NA	TRBJ1-2	TGTGCCAGCAGTTTTAGAGGATACTATGGCTACACCTTC	CASSFRGYYGYTF
TRBV18	NA	NA	TRBJ2-1	TGTGCCAGCTCACCACAGGGACAACACTACAATGAGCAGTTCTTC	CASSPQGQHYNEQFF